This paragraph covers one TCR beta chain sequence. This clone was found a few times. Its recognized antigen is unknown. No per-base quality is available; no much larger clone lies one base away. Different DNA sequences within this sample yield the same CDR3. These data belong to a study of beta chain features in type 1 diabetes (dated by TCRdb to the late 2010s). With respect to the entire study: Mean age, gender distribution, total cell number and subset yield were not different between patients and healthy donors. The study compared the TCRB repertoires of sorted circulating CD4+ T cell subsets in recently diagnosed type 1 diabetes patients with those in matched healthy donors. A total of roughly 100 million sorted cells were examined across all samples, and the number of cells per subset was strongly correlated with RNA yield. Regulatory and stem cell-like memory subsets were obtained from only 8 patients and about 8 healthy donors, while naive and central memory subsets were obtained from all 28 donors.

From the cysteine up to the phenylalanine, the CDR3 has a length of 10 residues. Of all the DNA, just the CDR3 is kept, 30 bases in frame from base 1. CDR1 and CDR2 (DFQATT, SNEGSKA) derive from the germline V gene (reference sequence). V loses 6 bases of germline sequence and J loses 6 bases, and the interval between the two ends is 8 bases. The High Capacity cDNA Reverse Transcription Kit was used to reverse transcribe all of the isolated RNA, meaning that expressed TCRB transcripts were what got sequenced. Naive, central memory and regulatory T cell samples underwent deep immunoSEQ sequencing, averaging around 3.7 million total reads per sample. Sorted cells were lysed in RLT buffer, and RNA was extracted using DNase-treated RNeasy Micro or Mini kits according to cell number. Each cell subset was processed separately to prevent cross-contamination, with patient and healthy donor samples processed together. The immunoSEQ multiplex PCR was used to amplify TCRB sequences from cDNA, generating 87-bp fragments that spanned the CDR3 region. Sequencing of the amplicons was performed on the Illumina HiSeq platform. The study's own analysis went as follows. PCR bias was computationally corrected using synthetic template baselines, reads within Hamming distance 2 were collapsed, and singletons that could not be merged were discarded. Reads were aligned against IMGT to assign V, D and J genes, CDR3 length and insertions or deletions at six rearrangement sites. Within each subset, clonotype counts were normalized to sorted cell number, after which true diversity and Gini coefficients were computed with the tcR R package. The overlap coefficient, calculated on TCRB nucleotide sequences, was used to measure repertoire sharing. Out-of-frame TCRB sequences from naive cells were analyzed as a proxy for the pre-selection repertoire. TCRdb mirrors the immuneACCESS table, restricted to in-frame sequences. Some clones are absent from its copies; in checked studies, under half trace to an unresolved V gene, and the reason for the others is unknown. V and J calls and clone size come straight from that table; D and trimming were deduced from the DNA. The sample table records approximately 730,000 clones; 13% of these occur just once. The top ten clones comprise 0.022% of the sample.

The research as a whole found: Type 1 diabetes patients showed a moderate but significant shortening of TCRB CDR3 length in all four CD4+ subsets. Because the HLA sub-analyses included only small numbers of individuals, any influence of HLA type on TCRB rearrangement was left unresolved. Patients with type 1 diabetes made fewer insertions and deleted more nucleotides at VDJ recombination sites, implying thymic rearrangement abnormalities. Because cDNA was sequenced instead of genomic DNA, highly expressing activated cells could be over-represented, though the groups showed no difference in activation or CD3 levels. PCR might favor shorter templates, but patient and control samples were amplified and corrected together, so any skew would affect both groups equally. Naive, central memory and regulatory TCRB repertoires appeared to be more alike among patients than among healthy donors.

Each donor gave one peripheral blood draw, about 110 mL on average, collected into heparinised tubes. Naive, central memory, regulatory and stem cell-like memory CD4+ T cells were sorted on a BD FACSAria II using a panel including CD45RO, CCR7, CD25, CD127, CD95 and CD27. Purity was above 95% for every sorted population. PBMCs were isolated right away by Lymphoprep density gradient centrifugation and were stained directly, without culture. Samples were stained and sorted in pairs, with one healthy donor and one patient per experiment, so that batch effects were minimized. The receptor was isolated from a man aged 18 to 30 with type 1 diabetes. Here the chain combines TRBV20-1 and TRBJ1-2; the D gene is unclear. The source material was naive CD4+ T cells from blood. This specimen's cell subset or site label, per the study, means: true naive CD4+ T cells. The encoded CDR3 is CSAPRDGYTF. The sequence in DNA is TGCAGTGCCCCGCGGGATGGCTACACCTTC.